These 8 T cell receptor beta chains originate from one sample sequenced in a study of response to subunit inactivated influenza vaccine. One entry per CDR3 protein, called by TCRdb with MiXCR from the RT-PCR reads. Among about 780,000 distinct CDR3 sequences, around a sixth were seen once, and the ten largest hold approximately 10%. The sample in question was PBMCs from blood, obtained around 5 days after vaccination. The receptors shown here come from a man aged 50-60 years who received an inactivated influenza vaccine.

V is TRBV5-8 and J is TRBJ1-5; TRBD1 might be the D (6 bases). The CDR3 covers 13 residues. Germline loops: CDR1 SGHTS, CDR2 YDEGEE. The V end lost 7 bases, the J end lost 5 bases, and 13 bases lay between the germline ends. CDR3 DNA: TGTGCCAGCGGGACATTTCCTTATCAGCCCCAGCATTTT. Amino acids: CASGTFPYQPQHF.

This clonotype has a handful of counts. The rearrangement uses TRBV20-1 and TRBJ2-2; D uncertain. This CDR3 contains 11 residues. The V and J ends lost 1 base and 9 bases respectively, with 6 bases between them. Per the germline V gene, CDR1 is DFQATT and CDR2 is SNEGSKA (reference sequence). CDR3 protein: CSARGTRELFF. The CDR3 DNA sequence: TGCAGTGCTAGAGGTACCCGGGAGCTGTTTTTT.

This clonotype has more than one count but fewer than ten. V and J are TRBV12-3 or TRBV12-4 and TRBJ1-5; 9 nucleotides agree with TRBD1. The CDR3 runs 15 residues. Trimming removed 4 bases from V and 5 bases from J; junction bases left unmatched: 6. The CDR3 loop is CASSSVTGGYQPQHF. CDR3 nucleotide sequence: TGTGCCAGCAGTTCGGTGACAGGGGGATATCAGCCCCAGCATTTT.

V is TRBV5-1 and J is TRBJ1-6; D may be TRBD1 (5 bases). The CDR3 consists of 15 residues. The germline V gene has CDR1 SGHRS and CDR2 YFSETQ. Trimming removed 4 bases from V and 6 bases from J, with 14 bases in between. The CDR3 loop is CASSPTQGGNSPLHF. The CDR3, as DNA: TGCGCCAGCAGCCCAACCCAGGGTGGTAATTCACCCCTCCACTTT.

V usage is TRBV12-3 or TRBV12-4 and J usage is TRBJ1-3; D gene unclear. The CDR3 runs 13 residues. Trimming stripped 3 bases from V and 4 bases from J, with 7 bases between. CDR3 sequence reads: CASSFIRGNTIYF. The CDR3 DNA reads as TGTGCCAGCAGTTTCATCAGGGGAAACACCATATATTTT.

The CDR3 reads CASGRGGSITDTQYF. In DNA, the CDR3 is TGTGCCAGCGGGAGGGGGGGATCTATCACAGATACGCAGTATTTT. The chain is built from TRBV9 and TRBJ2-3; D might be TRBD2 (7 bases). The CDR3 length is 15 residues. Trimming stripped 7 bases from V and 2 bases from J, with 17 bases between. The germline V gene has CDR1 SGDLS and CDR2 YYNGEE.

V is TRBV5-1 and J is TRBJ1-1; D uncertain. The ends were cut back, 0 bases at V and 5 bases at J, with 14 bases in the middle. Germline V gene data show CDR1 as SGHRS and CDR2 as YFSETQ. The CDR3 extends over 15 amino acids. The CDR3, as DNA: TGCGCCAGCAGCTTGGGGGATAGAGTGGGGACTGAAGCTTTCTTT. Its translation is CASSLGDRVGTEAFF.

This chain uses TRBV15 with TRBJ2-2, with D possibly matching TRBD2 (5 bases). Trimming removed 8 bases from V and 5 bases from J, with 12 bases in between. The CDR3 runs 13 residues. Germline CDR1 and CDR2: LNHNV and YYDKDF (reference sequence). The CDR3 nucleotides are TGTGCCACCCCGGACTCCCAGACCGGGGAGCTGTTTTTT. It codes for CATPDSQTGELFF.